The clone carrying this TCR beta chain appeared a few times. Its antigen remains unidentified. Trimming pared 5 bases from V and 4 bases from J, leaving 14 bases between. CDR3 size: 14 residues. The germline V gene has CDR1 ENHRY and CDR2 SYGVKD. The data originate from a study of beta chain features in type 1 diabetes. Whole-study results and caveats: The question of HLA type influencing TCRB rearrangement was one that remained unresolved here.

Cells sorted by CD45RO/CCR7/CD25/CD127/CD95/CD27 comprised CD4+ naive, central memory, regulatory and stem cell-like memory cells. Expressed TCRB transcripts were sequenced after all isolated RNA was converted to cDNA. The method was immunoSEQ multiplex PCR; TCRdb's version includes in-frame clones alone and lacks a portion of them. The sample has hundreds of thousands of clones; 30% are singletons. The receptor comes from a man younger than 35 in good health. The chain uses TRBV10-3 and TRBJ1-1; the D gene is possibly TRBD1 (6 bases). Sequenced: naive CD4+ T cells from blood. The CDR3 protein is CAISRNREGTEAFF. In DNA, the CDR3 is TGTGCCATCAGTAGAAACAGGGAGGGCACTGAAGCTTTCTTT.